The next 12 T cell receptor beta chains were all read from a single sample in a study of patients and donors after allogeneic stem cell transplantation. TCRdb re-called the RT-PCR reads with MiXCR, one entry per CDR3 protein. This sample has 400,000 to 500,000 distinct CDR3 sequences, with around 16% found just once. Sample: blood, either unsorted or a sorted T cell fraction (not recorded which). The receptors originated from a human donor who was either an allogeneic HSCT recipient or a stem cell or donor lymphocyte infusion donor (not recorded which). It is not recorded whose cells these are; they may come from a transplant donor.

In its sample, this clonotype was seen a few times. This chain joins TRBV3-1 and TRBJ1-5; D not resolved. V lost 4 bases to trimming and J lost 2 bases, with 9 bases between them. The CDR3 is 14 amino acids. Germline CDR1 reads LGHDT; CDR2 reads YNNKEL (reference sequence). The CDR3 here is CASSRELRNQPQHF. CDR3 DNA sequence: TGTGCCAGCAGCCGGGAGCTTCGCAATCAGCCCCAGCATTTT. The full variable domain, in which reference TRBV3-1 and TRBJ1-5 provide the parts outside the CDR3, is DTAVSQTPKYLVTQMGNDKSIKCEQNLGHDTMYWYKQDSKKFLKIMFSYNNKELIINETVPNRFSPKSPDKAHLNLHINSLELGDSAVYFCASSRELRNQPQHFGDGTRLSIL.

This clonotype was observed at least ten times. The rearrangement joins TRBV29-1 to TRBJ1-2, with D perhaps matching TRBD1 (5 bases). Germline V CDR1 and CDR2: SQVTM, ANQGSEA. This CDR3 is built from 12 residues. The V end was cut by 7 bases, the J end by 8 bases, with 17 bases between. The DNA of the CDR3 is TGCAGCGAGAGGGACGGACTAGGGGGCTACACCTTC. It encodes CSERDGLGGYTF.

This clonotype has a count of ten or more. This rearrangement joins TRBV9 to TRBJ2-7; D is unresolved. CDR3 size: 12 residues. The ends were cut back, 3 bases at V and 5 bases at J, with 9 bases in the middle. Germline V gives CDR1 SGDLS, CDR2 YYNGEE. CDR3 DNA sequence: TGTGCCAGCAGCGCCGGGCCGAACGAGCAGTACTTC. Protein product: CASSAGPNEQYF.

Only a few counts were recorded for this clonotype. The genes are TRBV20-1 and TRBJ2-1, with 7 bases identical to TRBD2. Per the germline V gene, CDR1 is DFQATT and CDR2 is SNEGSKA (reference sequence). V shed 5 bases, J shed 5 bases, and the junction held 6 bases outside the gene matches. The CDR3 consists of 13 residues. The CDR3 nucleotides are TGCAGTGCTTACGAGCGGGGAGACAATGAGCAGTTCTTC. Amino acids: CSAYERGDNEQFF.

The CDR3 DNA reads as TGTGCCAGCAGCTTAGATCCACCTAGGTTCGACGATACGCAGTATTTT. This encodes CASSLDPPRFDDTQYF. This chain connects TRBV11-3 to TRBJ2-3; D uncertain. Trimming stripped 0 bases from V and 6 bases from J, with 16 bases between. CDR1 SGHNT and CDR2 YENEEA come from the germline V gene. The CDR3 is 16 amino acids.

The V and J genes are TRBV12-3 or TRBV12-4 and TRBJ2-3; 12 bases line up with TRBD2. CDR3 length: 14 residues. Trimming cost V 8 bases and J 3 bases; bases outside gene matches: 3. CDR3: CASAGTSGTDTQYF. In nucleotides, the CDR3 is TGTGCCAGCGCCGGGACTAGCGGGACAGATACGCAGTATTTT.

V gene TRBV11-2 combines with J gene TRBJ1-4; D unresolved. From germline, CDR1 is SGHAT and CDR2 FQNNGV. This CDR3 spans 14 amino acids. Between the trimmed V and J ends, which lost 2 bases and 13 bases, there was a span of 17 bases. CDR3 coding DNA: TGTGCCAGCAGCTTATATCCACCCCCAGCTATACTGTTTTTT. Translated, it gives CASSLYPPPAILFF.

The V and J genes are TRBV19 and TRBJ2-1, with 7 bases lining up with TRBD1. Germline V lookup: CDR1 LNHDA, CDR2 SQIVND (reference sequence). The CDR3 totals 14 residues. The V segment lost 7 bases and the J segment 0 bases; nucleotides outside the gene matches: 3. CDR3 nucleotide sequence: TGTGCCAGTAAGGACAGGAGCTCCTACAATGAGCAGTTCTTC. Translated, it gives CASKDRSSYNEQFF.

This clonotype was detected many times. The CDR3 DNA reads as TGCGCCAGCAGCTTGACGGGACTAGCGGCATCCTACGAGCAGTACTTC. Protein sequence: CASSLTGLAASYEQYF. This chain joins TRBV5-1 and TRBJ2-7; 11 positions agree with TRBD2. Looked up from germline, CDR1 is SGHRS and CDR2 is YFSETQ. The CDR3 extends over 16 amino acids. V was pared by 1 base and J by 1 base, with 4 bases of the junction left unmatched.

This clonotype was recorded a few times. This rearrangement joins TRBV29-1 to TRBJ2-1, with 7 bases identical to TRBD2. Germline-derived CDR1 and CDR2 are SQVTM and ANQGSEA. CDR3 length: 15 amino acids. Trimming at V came to 1 base and at J to 9 bases, leaving 12 bases not matched to a gene. The CDR3 is CSVEAAGASTIEQFF. The CDR3 nucleotides read TGCAGCGTTGAAGCCGCGGGAGCGAGTACAATTGAGCAGTTCTTC.

The chain couples TRBV20-1 to TRBJ2-4; D call uncertain. The CDR3 has 15 amino acids. CDR1 DFQATT and CDR2 SNEGSKA come from the germline V gene (reference sequence). The V gene lost 2 bases and the J gene lost 0 bases, with 11 bases spanning the gap. CDR3 in amino acids: CSARPILLAKNIQYF. CDR3 in DNA: TGCAGTGCTAGACCCATCCTGCTAGCCAAAAACATTCAGTACTTC.

The rearrangement joins TRBV6-5 to TRBJ2-1; 11 nucleotides align to TRBD2. The ends lost 4 bases at V and 12 bases at J; junction bases unmatched: 11. This CDR3 contains 15 residues. From germline, CDR1 is MNHEY and CDR2 SVGAGI. The CDR3: CASSSGLAVPSGQFF. CDR3 nucleotides: TGTGCCAGCAGTTCGGGACTAGCGGTCCCGTCCGGGCAGTTCTTC.